One sample yielded the 20 T cell receptor beta chains listed below, sequenced in a study of response to subunit inactivated influenza vaccine. TCRdb independently ran MiXCR on the RT-PCR reads; one entry per CDR3 protein. The sample records a few hundred thousand distinct CDR3 sequences, 12% to 15% being singletons. Sequenced material: PBMCs from blood, taken roughly 13 days after vaccination. The source of these receptors is a man aged 50 or older who received an inactivated influenza vaccine.

Many counts were recorded for this clonotype. CDR3 sequence: CASSTPGQGTYTF. The DNA of the CDR3 is TGTGCCAGCAGTACCCCTGGACAGGGCACCTACACCTTC. This chain joins TRBV6-2 or TRBV6-3 and TRBJ1-2; 8 bases are a match to TRBD1. The CDR3 runs to 13 residues. The ends lost 5 bases at V and 10 bases at J; junction bases unmatched: 9. CDR1 is MNHEY, CDR2 SVGEGT, per germline.

This chain connects TRBV2 to TRBJ2-1, with TRBD2 matching over 9 bases. Germline V gene data show CDR1 as SNHLY and CDR2 as FYNNEI. V lost 3 bases to trimming and J lost 8 bases; unmatched junction nucleotides: 11. The CDR3 length is 16 residues. CDR3 in amino acids: CASSDFIGTSPHEQFF. CDR3 DNA sequence: TGTGCCAGCAGTGATTTTATAGGGACTAGCCCCCATGAGCAGTTCTTC. The whole variable domain, remainder taken from reference TRBV2 and TRBJ2-1, is EPEVTQTPSHQVTQMGQEVILRCVPISNHLYFYWYRQILGQKVEFLVSFYNNEISEKSEIFDDQFSVERPDGSNFTLKIRSTKLEDSAMYFCASSDFIGTSPHEQFFGPGTRLTVL.

This clonotype showed up just a few times. The chain has TRBV10-3 and TRBJ2-1, with D perhaps TRBD1 or TRBD2 (5 bases each). The CDR3 has 11 residues. CDR1 and CDR2 (germline): ENHRY, SYGVKD. Trimming stripped 10 bases from V and 15 bases from J, with 19 bases between. CDR3 amino acids: CASAGAPTWFF. CDR3 in DNA: TGTGCCAGCGCCGGGGCCCCCACGTGGTTCTTC.

This clonotype was seen a few times. This chain joins TRBV20-1 and TRBJ2-1, with 7 bases fitting TRBD1. Trimming cost V 1 base and J 8 bases; bases outside gene matches: 8. The V gene's germline CDR1 is DFQATT and CDR2 SNEGSKA (reference sequence). This CDR3 is 14 amino acids long. The CDR3 reads CSARGTGVGDEQFF. DNA of the CDR3: TGCAGTGCTAGAGGTACAGGGGTCGGCGATGAGCAGTTCTTC.

This clonotype appeared a few times. The chain uses TRBV6-5 and TRBJ2-7, with 8 bases identical to TRBD1. V lost 2 bases and J lost 7; bases outside the gene matches: 10. Germline assignment: CDR1 MNHEY and CDR2 SVGAGI. This CDR3 region has 15 residues. The CDR3 nucleotides are TGTGCCAGCAGTTACGGGGCAGGGGGCTCGGAAGAGCAGTACTTC. Translated, it gives CASSYGAGGSEEQYF.

This clonotype has a handful of counts. The chain employs TRBV11-2 and TRBJ2-3, with a tentative D call TRBD1 (6 bases). V lost 0 bases and J lost 4, with 8 bases in between. Germline CDR1 SGHAT, CDR2 FQNNGV. The CDR3 extends over 14 amino acids. CDR3 residues: CASSLDTGSDTQYF. For the CDR3, the DNA is TGTGCCAGCAGCTTAGATACAGGGTCAGATACGCAGTATTTT.

In this sample, this clonotype turned up a few times. The genes are TRBV4-3 and TRBJ2-7; 11 bases map to TRBD1. The CDR3 sequence is 14 residues long. Germline V gene sequence: CDR1 LGHNA, CDR2 YSLEER. CDR3 sequence reads: CSCAKGQGVFEQYF. The CDR3 nucleotides read TGCTCCTGCGCCAAGGGACAGGGGGTGTTCGAGCAGTACTTC.

The chain carries TRBV12-3 or TRBV12-4 and TRBJ2-1; 10 bases match TRBD1. The CDR3 has 15 residues. J gave up 7 bases and V 2 bases, and 5 bases lay outside the gene matches. CDR3 DNA: TGTGCCAGCAGTTTAAAGACAGGGGGCATGAATGAGCAGTTCTTC. Amino acid sequence: CASSLKTGGMNEQFF.

This clonotype was counted ten times or more. CDR3 sequence: CSGEDRLRSYEQYF. The CDR3 DNA sequence: TGCAGTGGAGAGGACAGGTTGCGCTCCTACGAGCAGTACTTC. The V and J genes are TRBV20-1 and TRBJ2-7; 7 positions match TRBD1. The CDR3 spans 14 residues. Germline V gene sequence: CDR1 DFQATT, CDR2 SNEGSKA (reference sequence). V shed 7 bases, J shed 0 bases, and the junction held 9 bases outside the gene matches.

The chain employs TRBV7-2 and TRBJ2-7; weak D call: TRBD2 (6 bases). The V gene lost 2 bases and the J gene lost 0 bases, with 11 bases spanning the gap. This CDR3 contains 15 residues. Germline V gene lookup returns CDR1 SGHTA and CDR2 FQGNSA. The CDR3 sequence is CASSLRRGSSYEQYF. In nucleotides, the CDR3 is TGTGCCAGCAGCTTAAGGAGGGGAAGCTCCTACGAGCAGTACTTC.

In this sample, this clonotype turned up a few times. The chain couples TRBV6-1 to TRBJ2-1; D possibly corresponds to TRBD2 (6 bases). Germline CDR1 reads MNHNS; CDR2 reads SASEGT. This CDR3 spans 15 amino acids. Trimming took off 7 bases at V and 0 bases at J, with 13 bases between the two ends. The DNA for the CDR3 is TGTGCCAGCAACCACTGGGGGGACTCCTACAATGAGCAGTTCTTC. This encodes CASNHWGDSYNEQFF.

This clonotype was counted only a few times. This chain joins TRBV10-3 and TRBJ1-2; D unclear. Per germline, CDR1 ENHRY and CDR2 SYGVKD. V was clipped by 4 bases and J by 1 base, with 4 bases between them. CDR3 size: 12 residues. CDR3 residues: CAISAVNYGYTF. For the CDR3, the DNA is TGTGCCATCAGTGCAGTTAACTATGGCTACACCTTC.

The chain has TRBV12-3 or TRBV12-4 and TRBJ2-2, with a tentative D call TRBD2 (5 bases). The ends were cut back, 6 bases at V and 3 bases at J, with 14 bases in the middle. The CDR3 length is 15 residues. The CDR3 loop reads CASSPRAYDTGELFF. CDR3 DNA sequence: TGTGCCAGCAGCCCGAGGGCCTACGACACCGGGGAGCTGTTTTTT.

The chain employs TRBV5-6 and TRBJ2-1; TRBD2 matches 10 bases. In germline, CDR1 is SGHDT, CDR2 YYEEEE. The ends lost 0 bases at V and 9 bases at J; junction bases unmatched: 6. The CDR3 totals 15 residues. This CDR3 is CASSLGAGGPGEQFF. In DNA, the CDR3 is TGTGCCAGCAGCTTGGGAGCGGGAGGGCCGGGTGAGCAGTTCTTC. Filled out from reference TRBV5-6 and TRBJ2-1, the complete variable domain reads DAGVTQSPTHLIKTRGQQVTLRCSPKSGHDTVSWYQQALGQGPQFIFQYYEEEERQRGNFPDRFSGHQFPNYSSELNVNALLLGDSALYLCASSLGAGGPGEQFFGPGTRLTVL.

The chain couples TRBV10-3 to TRBJ2-1; D is undetermined. CDR3 length: 13 residues. Germline V gene data show CDR1 as ENHRY and CDR2 as SYGVKD. V dropped 10 bases and J dropped 0 bases, with 10 bases sitting between them. Here the CDR3 DNA reads TGTGCCACCCAATCGAGCTCCTACAATGAGCAGTTCTTC. Protein: CATQSSSYNEQFF.

This clonotype was counted only a few times. This chain uses TRBV4-3 with TRBJ2-5, with D unresolved. From germline, CDR1 is LGHNA and CDR2 YSLEER. V was pared by 4 bases and J by 0 bases, with 9 bases between. This CDR3 has 14 residues. The CDR3: CASSLSLDQETQYF. The CDR3 DNA reads TGCGCCAGCAGCCTTTCCCTGGACCAAGAGACCCAGTACTTC.

The chain has TRBV4-1 and TRBJ2-3; perhaps TRBD1 as D (6 bases). The CDR3 is 13 residues long. Trimming pared 6 bases from V and 5 bases from J, leaving 12 bases between. Germline assignment: CDR1 MGHRA and CDR2 YSYEKL. The CDR3 loop reads CASRVTGKDTQYF. The CDR3, as DNA: TGCGCCAGCAGGGTAACAGGGAAAGATACGCAGTATTTT.

The sample holds many counts of this clonotype. V usage is TRBV5-5 and J usage is TRBJ2-1, with D possibly called TRBD1 or TRBD2 (5 bases each). The CDR3 length is 16 residues. Trimming pared 3 bases from V and 4 bases from J, leaving 17 bases between. Germline assignment: CDR1 SGHKS and CDR2 YYEKEE (reference sequence). CDR3 nucleotide sequence: TGTGCCAGCAGCTACCCAGGGACCCGGACGTACAATGAGCAGTTCTTC. Its protein is CASSYPGTRTYNEQFF.

This clonotype was picked up many times. V gene TRBV12-3 or TRBV12-4 combines with J gene TRBJ2-7, with a possible D match to TRBD1 (6 bases). This CDR3 has 14 residues. V lost 6 bases to trimming and J lost 0 bases, with 12 bases between them. The CDR3 protein is CASRLGAASYEQYF. The CDR3 DNA is TGTGCCAGCAGACTGGGGGCGGCCTCCTACGAGCAGTACTTC.

As regards this clonotype: One junction end disagrees with the germline gene, perhaps due to a read error. This chain uses TRBV7-8 with TRBJ2-4; 7 bases are a match to TRBD1. The CDR3 has 12 residues. From germline, CDR1 is SGHVS and CDR2 FQNEAQ. The CDR3 region is CASSLPGQAQDF. Written as DNA, the CDR3 is TGTGCCAGCAGCTTACCCGGACAGGCCCAGGACTTC. The full variable domain, completed using reference TRBV7-8 and TRBJ2-4, is GAGVSQSPRYKVAKRGQDVALRCDPISGHVSLFWYQQALGQGPEFLTYFQNEAQLDKSGLPSDRFFAERPEGSVSTLKIQRTQQEDSAVYLCASSLPGQAQDFGAGTRLSVL.